The subject of this entry is one TCR beta chain. Antigen unknown. The data are from a study of shared clonotypes between healthy human individuals. Regarding the study as a whole: Around 5% of naive CD4 clonotypes were common to several donors. Sample collection involved blood only; tissue repertoires are likely different.

The study ran the assay at deep level. Method: immunoSEQ multiplex PCR; TCRdb's copy keeps in-frame clones and lacks some. The data contain about 110,000 clones, about 72% of them singletons. There are 17 residues in the CDR3. From germline, CDR1 is MGHRA and CDR2 YSYEKL. V lost 0 bases and J 2 bases, leaving 17 bases between the germline ends. The sample was memory CD8+ T cells sorted from blood. Subset: CD45RO+ cells pooled with CCR7-negative TemRA cells. The chain employs TRBV4-1 and TRBJ2-7; no definite D call. This TCR was sampled from a woman in her 30s in good health. CDR3 in amino acids: CASSQDKLARNPYEQYF. The CDR3 DNA follows: TGCGCCAGCAGCCAAGATAAGCTCGCTCGAAACCCCTACGAGCAGTACTTC.